This T cell receptor beta chain was retrieved from a study of T cells in Graves' hyperthyroidism and ophthalmopathy. About the study: Peripheral blood sampling occurred at initial diagnosis, before any treatment.

Authors of the study amplified TCR beta CDR3 regions from RNA transcripts. First-round RT-PCR with HTBI primers amplified the TCR CDR3 region. TCRdb re-analysed the multiplex PCR reads in MiXCR, keeping a single row per CDR3 protein. Of around 350,000 distinct CDR3 sequences in the sample, about a sixth are singletons; the top ten hold almost 35%. Exclusion criteria comprised uncontrolled infection, other autoimmune disease, pregnancy or lactation. Diagnosis rested on symptoms, serum thyroxine and TRAb, thyroid ultrasound, and orbital computed tomography. This sample holds PBMCs from roughly 10 ml fresh peripheral blood. V lost 1 base and J 1 base, leaving 12 bases between the germline ends. CDR3 length equals 16 residues. Germline CDR1 and CDR2: LGHDT and YNNKEL (reference sequence).

J is TRBJ2-3 and V is TRBV3-1; tentatively, D is TRBD2 (6 bases). The TCR originated in a woman between 25 and 40 years old with Graves' hyperthyroidism that later progressed to Graves' ophthalmopathy. The sequenced sample consisted of blood. The CDR3 nucleotides are TGTGCCAGCAGCCAAGGAGTCCAGCGGGGCACAGATACGCAGTATTTT. Protein: CASSQGVQRGTDTQYF.